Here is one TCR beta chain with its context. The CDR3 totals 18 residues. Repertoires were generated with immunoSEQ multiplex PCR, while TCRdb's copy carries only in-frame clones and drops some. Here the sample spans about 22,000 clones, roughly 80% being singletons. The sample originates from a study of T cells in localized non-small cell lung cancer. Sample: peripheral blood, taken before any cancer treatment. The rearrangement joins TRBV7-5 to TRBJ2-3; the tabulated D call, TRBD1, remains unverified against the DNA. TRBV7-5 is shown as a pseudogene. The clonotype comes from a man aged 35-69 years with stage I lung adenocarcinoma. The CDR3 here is CARSSTRGLHRATDTQYF. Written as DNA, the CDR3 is TGTGCCAGAAGCTCCACTAGGGGGTTACACAGGGCCACAGATACGCAGTATTTT.